This T cell receptor (beta chain) was sequenced during a study of human T cells and chemical hapten exposure (dated by TCRdb to the early 2020s). General notes on the study: For sensitization, 2% DPC in acetone was applied to an approximately 2 cm by approximately 2 cm area of upper inner arm skin. Patients additionally received weekly therapeutic DPC doses to the scalp throughout the approximately 25-week study period. Patch testing was performed on the upper back with Finn chambers containing 0.01% DPC, and the patch tests were scored after 6 days according to International Contact Dermatitis Research Group standards. The mostly female patient cohort included alopecia areata with under or over 50% scalp involvement, alopecia totalis and alopecia universalis. Libraries were pooled for sequencing, and per-sample TCR yields varied mainly because of small differences in library volumes within the pool. This study followed changes in the peripheral blood TCR repertoire in vivo during primary and secondary sensitization of alopecia patients to the hapten diphenylcyclopropenone (DPC). Blood was sampled from patients pre-sensitization (week 0) and at 2, 6 and about 24 weeks after DPC sensitization. For TCR sequencing, blood came from over 25 alopecia patients at anywhere from one to four time points (pre-sensitization, 2, 6 and 24 weeks).

What the work shows at the level of the full study, not this receptor alone: No change with DPC sensitization was found in the number of TCRs above 1 in 1000 frequency, and no evidence of global repertoire structure alterations was found. Because every patient had alopecia, a presumed autoimmune disease, the patients' immune response might differ from that of healthy individuals. The number of PT1 expanded TCRs positively correlated with patch test score, significant at thresholds 8, 16 and 32 but not 4. Compared with pre-sensitization or healthy control sets, expanded TCRs formed significantly more large CDR3 similarity clusters, which is consistent with antigen-driven responses. Repeated subsampling changed both the strength of the expansion versus patch-test correlation and the threshold at which the correlation became significant.

Library preparation employed RACE. Sequencing relied on a NextSeq 500. During library preparation, unique molecular identifiers were attached to individual cDNA molecules so that TCRs could be counted quantitatively and reproducibly. Each blood RNA sample was used to sequence both TCR alpha and TCR beta chains. In the paper's pipeline: Samples had a median of about 96,000 TCRs, with a range from about 23,224 to 750,000. V, J and CDR3 annotation of the TCR reads was carried out using the Decombinator software suite. Every sample was subsampled to the same number of TCRs (28,000) for the PS versus PT1 abundance plots. Expanded TCRs were defined as absent before sensitization and observed at least eight times at the 2-week time point. TCRdb's own reprocessing of the public reads used fastp at Q25 and MiXCR and kept productive beta chains. Each CDR3 protein gets just one entry, which takes the most common genes and DNA from the rows behind it. These V and J calls derive from TCRdb rather than the authors' analysis. Present in this sample are roughly 380,000 distinct CDR3 sequences, approximately 5% of which were seen just once. Together, the top ten hold just over 2.5% of the sample.

After removal of 5 bases from V and 3 bases from J, the junction retains 4 bases not matched to a gene. The germline V gene sets CDR1 to KGHSH and CDR2 to LQKENI. Taken from cysteine to phenylalanine, the CDR3 has 15 residues. The kept DNA is CDR3 alone, 45 bases in frame from the first base. This clonotype has at least ten counts. Its antigen is still unknown. No clone much larger than this one lies a single base away; base qualities are absent. Reading the label with the study, this specimen's time point is: pre-sensitization, week 0. The treatment or condition tag for this specimen amounts to: therapeutic diphenylcyclopropenone sensitization with weekly scalp DPC. At every patch-test visit, the blood draw took place before the patch test was put on. Patients were eligible if aged 18 to 70, diagnosed with alopecia and judged suitable for DPC therapy, and pregnant patients were excluded. Total RNA was isolated from unfractionated whole blood collected in Tempus Blood RNA tubes.

The chain is assembled from TRBV18 and TRBJ2-1; 10 central bases correspond to TRBD1. The sequenced sample was whole blood, obtained in connection with sensitization to the hapten diphenylcyclopropenone (DPC). The clonotype was recovered from a woman aged 50 to 65 with alopecia areata. Some clones in this sample may be carry-over from other donors' samples. The DNA is as follows: TGTGCCAGCTCATCCGGGACAGGGGTCTACAATGAGCAGTTCTTC. The encoded protein is CASSSGTGVYNEQFF.